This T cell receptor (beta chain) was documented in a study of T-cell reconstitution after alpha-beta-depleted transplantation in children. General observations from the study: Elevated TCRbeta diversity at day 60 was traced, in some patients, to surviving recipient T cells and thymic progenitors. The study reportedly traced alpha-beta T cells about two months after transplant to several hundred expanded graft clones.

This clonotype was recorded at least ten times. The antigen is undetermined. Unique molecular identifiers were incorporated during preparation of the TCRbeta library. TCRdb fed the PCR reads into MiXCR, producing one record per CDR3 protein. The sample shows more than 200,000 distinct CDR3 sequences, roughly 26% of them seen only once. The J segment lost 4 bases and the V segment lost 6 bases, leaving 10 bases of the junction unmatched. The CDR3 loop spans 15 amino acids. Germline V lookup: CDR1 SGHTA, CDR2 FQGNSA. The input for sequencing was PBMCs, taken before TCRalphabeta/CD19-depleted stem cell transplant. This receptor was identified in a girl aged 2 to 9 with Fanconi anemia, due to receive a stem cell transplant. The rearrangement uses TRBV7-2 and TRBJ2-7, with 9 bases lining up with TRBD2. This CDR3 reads CASRGTGLAVYEQYF. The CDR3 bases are TGTGCCAGCAGGGGGACGGGACTAGCTGTATACGAGCAGTACTTC.